This T cell receptor (beta chain) was retrieved from a study of identical twins. Findings of the study overall: The more abundant beta clonotypes in cord blood had fewer insertions, and memory repertoires did not show this. Out-of-frame beta sequences exhibited a weaker degree of excess twin sharing. It was out-of-frame TCR alpha sharing in monozygotic twins that models underestimated.

As concerns this clonotype: Its antigen is still unknown.

V lost 5 bases and J lost 8; bases outside the gene matches: 12. The CDR3 spans 14 residues. The germline V gene has CDR1 DFQATT and CDR2 SNEGSKA (reference sequence). Unique molecular identifiers were present on the cDNA, and a universal primer site came from template switching. TCRdb analysed the 5' RACE reads with MiXCR anew, one entry per CDR3 protein. The sample carries about 530,000 distinct CDR3 sequences, around 24% recorded once. The sample was also reused in another study, on yellow fever vaccine responses in identical twins.

The source is a woman under 30 in good health. The specimen sequenced was CD4+ T cells sorted from blood. The rearrangement joins TRBV20-1 to TRBJ2-1; 7 bases align to TRBD2. The CDR3 nucleotides are TGCAGTGCTCCGGGACTAACGAGGGTCGATGAGCAGTTCTTC. This encodes CSAPGLTRVDEQFF.